This T cell receptor beta chain was captured by sequencing in a study of OX40 agonist ivuxolimab in advanced cancers. Study overall: In this cohort, patients received ivuxolimab, an agonistic anti-OX40 (CD134) antibody. Study-level findings and limits: In the 0.1 to 3.0 mg/kg range, CD4+ and CD8+ blood T cells had expanded clonally by week 6.

To note about this clone: Its antigen remains unknown.

V gave up 8 bases and J gave up 7 bases, with 20 bases separating them. The CDR3 has 14 amino acids. Germline V gene data show CDR1 as SNHLY and CDR2 as FYNNEI. Here immunoSEQ multiplex PCR was the method, and the copy in TCRdb shows in-frame clones only, minus some. The sample holds approximately 46,000 clones, approximately 80% seen once. The V and J genes are TRBV2 and TRBJ1-2; D may be TRBD1 (6 bases). This receptor was taken from an adult with an advanced solid tumor such as melanoma, head and neck, liver or kidney cancer. The sample here was CD4+ or CD8+ T cells sorted from blood, taken in a trial of the OX40 agonist ivuxolimab. The CDR3 here is CASRGGQLQVGYTF. The CDR3 region has the DNA TGTGCCAGCCGAGGGGGGCAACTCCAGGTTGGCTACACCTTC.